These 14 T cell receptor beta chains came from one sample sequenced in a study of T-cell reconstitution after alpha-beta-depleted transplantation in children. Unique molecular identifiers were built into the TCRbeta library. TCRdb re-called the PCR reads with MiXCR, one entry per CDR3 protein. The table records some 520,000 distinct CDR3 sequences, 30% to 35% of them present only once. The sample was PBMCs from the stem cell graft donor, taken from the stem cell graft. The source of these receptors is a human donor who donated a stem cell graft to a child with aplastic anemia.

V usage is TRBV19 and J usage is TRBJ1-1; D unclear. Germline V gene lookup returns CDR1 LNHDA and CDR2 SQIVND (reference sequence). V was cut by 3 bases and J by 4 bases, with 15 bases left in between. The CDR3 runs 15 residues. CDR3: CASSIPIRAGTEAFF. CDR3 bases: TGTGCCAGTAGTATCCCCATTCGGGCGGGCACTGAAGCTTTCTTT.

V usage is TRBV20-1 and J usage is TRBJ2-3, with D unresolved. This CDR3 region has 18 residues. Trimming left V 0 bases short and J 2 bases short, with 21 bases between. Germline CDR1 DFQATT, CDR2 SNEGSKA (reference sequence). For the CDR3, the DNA is TGCAGTGCTAGAGAGAAGGCTGGTCGCCAATTTCTCACAGATACGCAGTATTTT. This gives the protein CSAREKAGRQFLTDTQYF.

The chain couples TRBV5-1 to TRBJ2-3, with 9 nucleotides matching TRBD1. Germline CDR1 SGHRS, CDR2 YFSETQ. This CDR3 is built from 15 residues. V gave up 4 bases and J gave up 4 bases; unmatched junction bases: 7. The DNA for the CDR3 is TGCGCCAGCAGCGCCGGGGACAGGGACGCAGATACGCAGTATTTT. This sequence encodes CASSAGDRDADTQYF.

In this sample, this clonotype turned up a few times. V gene TRBV29-1 combines with J gene TRBJ2-3; D not resolved. V gave up 7 bases and J gave up 0 bases, with 8 bases separating them. CDR1 and CDR2 (germline): SQVTM, ANQGSEA. This CDR3 has 12 residues. This chain's CDR3 is CSESRSTDTQYF. DNA for the CDR3: TGCAGCGAATCGCGTAGCACAGATACGCAGTATTTT.

This clonotype was picked up a small number of times. V is TRBV27 and J is TRBJ2-7; D is unresolved. This CDR3 comprises 13 residues. The V gene lost 3 bases and the J gene lost 2 bases, with 8 bases spanning the gap. The germline CDR1 and CDR2 sequences are MNHEY and SMNVEV (reference sequence). The CDR3 loop is CASSFSLTYEQYF. In nucleotides, the CDR3 is TGTGCCAGCAGTTTTAGCCTAACCTACGAGCAGTACTTC.

This clonotype was counted many times. The chain uses TRBV11-3 and TRBJ2-2; 7 bases are shared with TRBD1. Germline assignment: CDR1 SGHNT and CDR2 YENEEA. V was clipped by 1 base and J by 2 bases; unmatched bases: 1. This CDR3 is 15 amino acids long. CDR3: CASSLGQGNTGELFF. For the CDR3, the DNA is TGTGCCAGCAGCTTAGGACAGGGAAACACCGGGGAGCTGTTTTTT.

The chain has TRBV6-5 and TRBJ1-3; D perhaps matches TRBD1 (5 bases). This CDR3 has 16 amino acids. Trimming took off 2 bases at V and 2 bases at J, with 13 bases between the two ends. Germline V gives CDR1 MNHEY, CDR2 SVGAGI. CDR3 nucleotide sequence: TGTGCCAGCAGTTACGTTCAGTCCAGGGCTGGAAACACCATATATTTT. It encodes CASSYVQSRAGNTIYF.

The CDR3 DNA is TGTGCCAGCAGCGTCGGGGGGGCGCGTGAAAAACTGTTTTTT. Translating gives CASSVGGAREKLFF. V gene TRBV9 combines with J gene TRBJ1-4, with D maybe TRBD1 (6 bases). Germline V gene data show CDR1 as SGDLS and CDR2 as YYNGEE. This CDR3 comprises 14 residues. V lost 2 bases to trimming and J lost 7 bases, with 12 bases between them.

V is TRBV10-2 and J is TRBJ1-5, with 8 nucleotides matching TRBD1. Germline trimming cut 6 bases from V and 7 bases from J; bases unmatched to any gene: 5. Germline CDR1 is WSHSY and CDR2 is SAAADI. CDR3 length equals 13 residues. The CDR3 DNA sequence: TGCGCCAGCAGCGGACAGGGACGGCAGCCCCAGCATTTT. Protein sequence: CASSGQGRQPQHF.

This clonotype was observed a few times. The chain has TRBV23-1 and TRBJ2-1, with D unclear. TRBV23-1 is designated an ORF whose function remains uncertain. With 4 bases removed from V and 4 bases from J, the gap between germline ends came to 8 bases. The CDR3 extends over 13 amino acids. The CDR3 DNA is TGCGCCAGCAGTCCCCGCAGGTACAATGAGCAGTTCTTC. Translating gives CASSPRRYNEQFF.

This clonotype turned up a few times. This sequence joins TRBV7-7 and TRBJ2-7; D unclear. Germline V gene sequence: CDR1 SSHAT, CDR2 FNYEAQ (reference sequence). CDR3 size: 15 residues. V lost 2 bases and J 3 bases, leaving 14 bases between the germline ends. The CDR3: CASSLFEGYNYEQYF. For the CDR3, the DNA is TGTGCCAGCAGCTTATTTGAAGGGTATAACTACGAGCAGTACTTC.

This chain links TRBV20-1 with TRBJ2-1, with 12 nucleotides matching TRBD1. CDR3 length equals 14 residues. J lost 9 bases, V lost 6 bases, and 9 bases had no gene match. From germline, CDR1 is DFQATT and CDR2 SNEGSKA (reference sequence). The chain's CDR3 is CSADRDRGRGEQFF. In nucleotides, the CDR3 is TGCAGTGCCGACCGGGACAGGGGGCGCGGTGAGCAGTTCTTC.

This clonotype has only a few counts. The V gene is TRBV24-1, the J gene TRBJ2-1, with 7 bases lining up with TRBD1. The germline CDR1 and CDR2 sequences are KGHDR and SFDVKD. The junction had 5 bases not matched to a gene; V was cut back by 3 bases and J by 1 base. CDR3 length equals 16 residues. The CDR3 DNA follows: TGTGCCACCAGTGATCACGCGGACAGGTCCTACAATGAGCAGTTCTTC. Translation: CATSDHADRSYNEQFF.

The chain links TRBV6-2 or TRBV6-3 to TRBJ1-1; perhaps TRBD1 as D (5 bases). The germline V gene encodes CDR1 MNHEY and CDR2 SVGEGT. This CDR3 has 13 amino acids. V gave up 2 bases and J gave up 7 bases, with 11 bases separating them. The CDR3 DNA reads TGTGCCAGCAGTTACGGGGGATTGGTTGAAGCTTTCTTT. Translated: CASSYGGLVEAFF.